Listed here are 9 T cell receptor beta chains from one sample, sequenced in a study of OX40 agonist ivuxolimab in advanced cancers. Only in-frame clones appear in the TCRdb table, and some are missing; sequencing was by immunoSEQ multiplex PCR. The sample holds under 80,000 clones, 88% seen once. The sample was CD4+ or CD8+ T cells sorted from blood, taken in a trial of the OX40 agonist ivuxolimab. The receptors were sampled from an adult with an advanced solid tumor such as melanoma, head and neck, liver or kidney cancer.

The gene calls are TRBV7-2 and TRBJ1-2, with D possibly being TRBD1 (6 bases). Germline CDR1 SGHTA, CDR2 FQGNSA. The CDR3 is made up of 12 amino acids. With 8 bases removed from V and 4 bases from J, the gap between germline ends came to 11 bases. CDR3 DNA sequence: TGTGCCAGCGGGCAACAGGGCTATGGCTACACCTTC. It translates to CASGQQGYGYTF.

The genes are TRBV2 and TRBJ2-7; D might be TRBD1 or TRBD2, each matching 6 bases. The CDR3 loop spans 14 amino acids. Germline CDR1 SNHLY, CDR2 FYNNEI. The V end lost 7 bases, the J end lost 2 bases, and 15 bases lay between the germline ends. CDR3 coding DNA: TGTGCCAGCAAGCCGGGGGCGACCCCCTACGAGCAGTACTTC. Translated, it gives CASKPGATPYEQYF.

The J gene is TRBJ2-2, the V gene TRBV18, with D perhaps TRBD2 (6 bases). CDR3 length: 15 amino acids. Germline V gene lookup returns CDR1 KGHSH and CDR2 LQKENI. The V and J ends lost 6 bases and 3 bases respectively, with 14 bases between them. The CDR3 coding sequence is TGTGCCAGCTCTCTGAACACGGGGGACACCGGGGAGCTGTTTTTT. It yields the protein CASSLNTGDTGELFF. Together with reference TRBV18 and TRBJ2-2, the CDR3 gives the full variable domain: NAGVMQNPRHLVRRRGQEARLRCSPMKGHSHVYWYRQLPEEGLKFMVYLQKENIIDESGMPKERFSAEFPKEGPSILRIQQVVRGDSAAYFCASSLNTGDTGELFFGEGSRLTVL.

The chain links TRBV9 to TRBJ1-3; 12 bases align to TRBD1. The trim removed 0 bases at V and 0 bases at J, leaving 7 bases unmatched. The germline gives CDR1 SGDLS, CDR2 YYNGEE. This CDR3 is built from 19 residues. The CDR3 DNA follows: TGTGCCAGCAGCGTAGGTTTGGGACAGGGGGCCGGCTCTGGAAACACCATATATTTT. Residues: CASSVGLGQGAGSGNTIYF.

This chain joins TRBV7-9 and TRBJ2-7, with D unresolved. Germline assignment: CDR1 SEHNR and CDR2 FQNEAQ (reference sequence). The CDR3 runs to 11 residues. Trimming took 5 bases from V and 5 from J, leaving 7 bases between them. CDR3 in amino acids: CASSHTHEQYF. DNA for the CDR3: TGTGCCAGCAGCCACACCCACGAGCAGTACTTC.

The rearrangement uses TRBV9 and TRBJ2-3; 12 bases are a match to TRBD2. The V and J ends lost 0 bases and 5 bases, in that order; junction bases with no gene match: 1. The CDR3 spans 15 residues. CDR1 is SGDLS, CDR2 YYNGEE, per germline. CDR3 nucleotide sequence: TGTGCCAGCAGCGTAGGGGGACTAGCGGGAGATACGCAGTATTTT. Its protein is CASSVGGLAGDTQYF.

The chain has TRBV7-9 and TRBJ1-5; TRBD1 is a possible D gene (5 bases). V was trimmed by 5 bases and J by 1 base, leaving 15 bases between them. This CDR3 has 16 residues. Germline assignment: CDR1 SEHNR and CDR2 FQNEAQ (reference sequence). This CDR3 reads CASSPPTDGSNQPQHF. CDR3 in DNA: TGTGCCAGCAGCCCCCCGACAGACGGGAGCAATCAGCCCCAGCATTTT.

The chain employs TRBV19 and TRBJ1-2; D not resolved. The CDR3 loop spans 13 amino acids. Per the germline V gene, CDR1 is LNHDA and CDR2 is SQIVND (reference sequence). V was trimmed by 0 bases and J by 7 bases, leaving 9 bases between them. CDR3: CASSIEGRSGYTF. The DNA for the CDR3 is TGTGCCAGTAGTATAGAAGGCCGCTCTGGCTACACCTTC.

V is TRBV14 and J is TRBJ2-7; D is perhaps TRBD1 (6 bases). The CDR3 extends over 15 amino acids. V was clipped by 5 bases and J by 3 bases, with 17 bases between them. CDR1 and CDR2 from the germline V gene are SGHDN and FVKESK. Here the CDR3 DNA reads TGTGCCAGCAGCAAACCCCAGGGGTCTTACTACGAGCAGTACTTC. As protein: CASSKPQGSYYEQYF.